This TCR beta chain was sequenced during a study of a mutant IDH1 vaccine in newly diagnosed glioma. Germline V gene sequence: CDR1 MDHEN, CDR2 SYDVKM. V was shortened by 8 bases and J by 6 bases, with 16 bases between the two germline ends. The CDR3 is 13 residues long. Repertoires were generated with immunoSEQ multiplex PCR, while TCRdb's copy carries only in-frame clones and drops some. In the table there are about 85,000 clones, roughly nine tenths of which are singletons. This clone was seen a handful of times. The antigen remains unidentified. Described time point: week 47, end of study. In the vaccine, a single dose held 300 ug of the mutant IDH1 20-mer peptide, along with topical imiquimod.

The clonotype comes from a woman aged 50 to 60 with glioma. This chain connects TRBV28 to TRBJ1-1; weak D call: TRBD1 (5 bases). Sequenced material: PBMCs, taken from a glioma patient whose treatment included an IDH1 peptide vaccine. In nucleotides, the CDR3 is TGTGCCAGCGCCTCTACCAGGGCCGCTGAAGCTTTCTTT. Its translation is CASASTRAAEAFF.